This TCR beta chain is drawn from a study of blood T cell repertoires in COVID-19. As for the study in general: Spain, Italy and the United States supplied samples that represented acute and convalescent COVID-19.

V lost 0 bases, J lost 2 bases, and 5 bases stayed unmatched. Germline CDR1 SGHRS, CDR2 YFSETQ. The CDR3 covers 16 residues. Generated by immunoSEQ multiplex PCR, the TCRdb table keeps only in-frame clones and is missing some. The data hold tens of thousands of clones, with roughly 87% observed a single time. Sequencing used peripheral blood. The origin of this receptor is a woman older than 75 with acute or convalescent COVID-19. The chain combines TRBV5-1 with TRBJ2-1, with 7 bases aligning to TRBD1. The CDR3 is CASSLDGQAPYNEQFF. For the CDR3, the DNA is TGCGCCAGCAGCTTGGACGGACAGGCGCCCTACAATGAGCAGTTCTTC.